Listed below are T cell receptor beta chains from one sample, sequenced in a study of T cells in localized non-small cell lung cancer. The data were produced by immunoSEQ multiplex PCR, yet TCRdb's version contains in-frame clones alone and is incomplete. The table lists about 650 clones, roughly 25% of them singletons. Here the sequenced sample was normal lung tissue next to the tumor, taken before any cancer treatment. The receptors were sampled from a male donor aged 60 or older with stage III lung adenocarcinoma. Each CDR3 is given with its conserved first and last residue. The order of the fields is clone size, D gene, J gene, V gene, CDR3 protein, CDR3 DNA. The D gene is left open where the match is weak. Only some rows state a clone size, as once, few, many or a class for expanded clones.

abundance: few
d_gene: TRBD2
j_gene: TRBJ2-3
v_gene: TRBV28
CDR3aa: CASSLELTGTSTDTQYF
CDR3nt: TGTGCCAGCAGTTTAGAATTAACCGGGACTAGTACAGATACGCAGTATTTT

abundance: few
d_gene: TRBD2
j_gene: TRBJ2-1
v_gene: TRBV9
CDR3aa: CASSPLAGLAGIDNEQFF
CDR3nt: TGTGCCAGCAGCCCCCTTGCAGGACTAGCGGGAATCGACAATGAGCAGTTCTTC

abundance: few
d_gene: -
j_gene: TRBJ2-2
v_gene: TRBV1
CDR3aa: CASSQSDGELFF
CDR3nt: TGCGCCAGCAGCCAGTCTGACGGGGAGCTGTTTTTT

abundance: -
d_gene: -
j_gene: TRBJ1-4
v_gene: TRBV25-1
CDR3aa: CASSELRATNEKLFF
CDR3nt: TGTGCCAGCAGTGAATTACGTGCAACTAATGAAAAACTGTTTTTT

abundance: -
d_gene: -
j_gene: TRBJ1-1
v_gene: TRBV18
CDR3aa: CASSPRSSVNTEAFF
CDR3nt: TGTGCCAGCTCACCACGTTCGTCGGTGAACACTGAAGCTTTCTTT

abundance: few
d_gene: -
j_gene: TRBJ1-1
v_gene: TRBV23-1
CDR3aa: CASSQDLNTEAFF
CDR3nt: TGCGCCAGCAGCCAGGATTTGAACACTGAAGCTTTCTTT

abundance: few
d_gene: -
j_gene: TRBJ1-5
v_gene: TRBV9
CDR3aa: CASTEVGLSKAQHF
CDR3nt: TGTGCCAGCACGGAGGTGGGGCTAAGCAAGGCCCAGCATTTT

abundance: large
d_gene: -
j_gene: TRBJ1-5
v_gene: TRBV12-5
CDR3aa: CASTPDINQPQHF
CDR3nt: TGTGCCAGCACCCCGGACATTAATCAGCCCCAGCATTTT

abundance: -
d_gene: -
j_gene: TRBJ2-7
v_gene: TRBV6-8
CDR3aa: CASSYSGTVSTKQYF
CDR3nt: TGTGCCAGCAGTTACTCAGGGACGGTCTCTACGAAGCAGTACTTC

abundance: -
d_gene: TRBD1
j_gene: TRBJ1-1
v_gene: TRBV28
CDR3aa: CASRGTGLAEAFF
CDR3nt: TGTGCCAGCAGGGGGACAGGGCTTGCTGAAGCTTTCTTT

abundance: -
d_gene: -
j_gene: TRBJ2-3
v_gene: TRBV15
CDR3aa: CATSRTAASTDTQYF
CDR3nt: TGTGCCACCAGCCGGACAGCAGCTAGCACAGATACGCAGTATTTT

abundance: -
d_gene: TRBD1
j_gene: TRBJ1-2
v_gene: TRBV11-3
CDR3aa: CASSLGGQSYGYTF
CDR3nt: TGTGCCAGCAGCTTGGGGGGACAGAGCTATGGCTACACCTTC